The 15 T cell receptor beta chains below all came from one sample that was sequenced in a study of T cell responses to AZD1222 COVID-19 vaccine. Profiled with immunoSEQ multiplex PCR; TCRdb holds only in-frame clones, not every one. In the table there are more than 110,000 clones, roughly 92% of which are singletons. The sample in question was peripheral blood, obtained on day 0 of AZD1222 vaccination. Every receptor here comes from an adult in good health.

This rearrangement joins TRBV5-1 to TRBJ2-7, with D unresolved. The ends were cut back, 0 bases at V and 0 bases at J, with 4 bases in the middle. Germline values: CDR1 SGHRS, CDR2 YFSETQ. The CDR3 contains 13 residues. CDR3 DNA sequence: TGCGCCAGCAGCTTGGGCTACTCCTACGAGCAGTACTTC. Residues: CASSLGYSYEQYF.

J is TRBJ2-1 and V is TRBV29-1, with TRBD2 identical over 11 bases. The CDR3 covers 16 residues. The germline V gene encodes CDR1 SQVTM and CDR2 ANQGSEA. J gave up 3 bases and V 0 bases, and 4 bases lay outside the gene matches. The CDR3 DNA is TGCAGCGTTGAAGATCGACTAGCGGGGAACTACAATGAGCAGTTCTTC. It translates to CSVEDRLAGNYNEQFF.

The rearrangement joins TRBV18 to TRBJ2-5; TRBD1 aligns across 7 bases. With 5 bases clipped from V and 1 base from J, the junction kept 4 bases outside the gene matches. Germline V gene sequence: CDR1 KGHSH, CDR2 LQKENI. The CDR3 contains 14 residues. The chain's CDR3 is CASSEWDSQETQYF. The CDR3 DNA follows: TGTGCCAGCTCAGAATGGGACAGCCAAGAGACCCAGTACTTC.

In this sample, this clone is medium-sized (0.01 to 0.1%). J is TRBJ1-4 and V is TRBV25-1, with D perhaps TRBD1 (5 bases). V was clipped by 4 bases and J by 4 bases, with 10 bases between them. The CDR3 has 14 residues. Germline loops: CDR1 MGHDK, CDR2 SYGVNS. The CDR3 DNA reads TGTGCCAGCAGTGGGGGACGGAGTAATGAAAAACTGTTTTTT. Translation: CASSGGRSNEKLFF.

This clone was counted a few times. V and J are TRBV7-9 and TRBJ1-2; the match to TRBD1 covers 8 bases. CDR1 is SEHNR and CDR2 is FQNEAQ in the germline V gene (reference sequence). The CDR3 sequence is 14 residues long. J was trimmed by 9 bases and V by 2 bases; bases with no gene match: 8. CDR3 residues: CASSLNDRGSRYTF. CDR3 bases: TGTGCCAGCAGCTTAAACGACAGGGGAAGTCGCTACACCTTC.

DNA for the CDR3: TGTGCCAGCAGCGTACACTCAGACGATGAGCAGTTCTTC. This encodes CASSVHSDDEQFF. This chain joins TRBV9 and TRBJ2-1, with unresolved D. V lost 1 base and J 8 bases, leaving 10 bases between the germline ends. This CDR3 is 13 amino acids long. CDR1 and CDR2 from the germline V gene are SGDLS and YYNGEE.

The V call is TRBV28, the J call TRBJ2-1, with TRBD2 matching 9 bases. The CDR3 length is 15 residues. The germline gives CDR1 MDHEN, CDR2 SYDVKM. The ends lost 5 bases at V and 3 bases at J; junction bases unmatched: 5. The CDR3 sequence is CASSSGLAIYNEQFF. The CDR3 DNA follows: TGTGCCAGCAGTAGCGGACTAGCGATCTACAATGAGCAGTTCTTC.

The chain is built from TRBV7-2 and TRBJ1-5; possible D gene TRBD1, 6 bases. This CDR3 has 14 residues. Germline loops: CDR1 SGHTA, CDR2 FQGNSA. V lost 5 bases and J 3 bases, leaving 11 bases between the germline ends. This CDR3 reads CASSVTGNNQPQHF. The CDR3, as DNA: TGTGCCAGCAGCGTGACAGGAAACAATCAGCCCCAGCATTTT.

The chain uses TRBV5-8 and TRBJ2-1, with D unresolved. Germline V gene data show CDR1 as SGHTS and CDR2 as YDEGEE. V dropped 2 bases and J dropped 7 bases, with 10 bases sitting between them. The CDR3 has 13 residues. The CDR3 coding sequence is TGTGCCAGCAGCTTCCCAGCGAGAAATGAGCAGTTCTTC. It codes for CASSFPARNEQFF.

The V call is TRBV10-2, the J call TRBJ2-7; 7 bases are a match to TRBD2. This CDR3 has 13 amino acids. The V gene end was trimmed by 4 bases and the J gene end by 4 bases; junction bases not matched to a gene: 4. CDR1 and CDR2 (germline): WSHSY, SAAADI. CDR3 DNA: TGCGCCAGCAGTGTAGGACTAGGGTACGAGCAGTACTTC. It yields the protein CASSVGLGYEQYF.

CDR3 DNA: TGTGCCAGCAGCCAACAGGCCTATAGCAATCAGCCCCAGCATTTT. This encodes CASSQQAYSNQPQHF. This sequence joins TRBV7-2 and TRBJ1-5; tentatively, D is TRBD1 (5 bases). Between the trimmed V and J ends, which lost 5 bases and 0 bases, there was a span of 11 bases. Germline V gives CDR1 SGHTA, CDR2 FQGNSA. CDR3 length: 15 residues.

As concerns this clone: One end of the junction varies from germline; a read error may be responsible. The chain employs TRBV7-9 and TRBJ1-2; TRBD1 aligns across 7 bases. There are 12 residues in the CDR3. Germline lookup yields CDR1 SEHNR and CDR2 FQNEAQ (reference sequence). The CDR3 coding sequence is TGTGCCAGCAGCTTAGTAGACAGGGCTTTCTCCTTC. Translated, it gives CASSLVDRAFSF. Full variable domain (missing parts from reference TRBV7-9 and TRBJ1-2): DTGVSQNPRHKITKRGQNVTFRCDPISEHNRLYWYRQTLGQGPEFLTYFQNEAQLEKSRLLSDRFSAERPKGSFSTLEIQRTEQGDSAMYLCASSLVDRAFSFGSGTRLTVV.

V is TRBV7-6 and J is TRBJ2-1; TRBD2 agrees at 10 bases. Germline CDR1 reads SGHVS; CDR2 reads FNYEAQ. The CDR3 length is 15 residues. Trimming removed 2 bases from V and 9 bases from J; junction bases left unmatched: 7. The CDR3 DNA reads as TGTGCCAGCAGCTTATCCGCTAGCGGGAGCGGTGAGCAGTTCTTC. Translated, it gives CASSLSASGSGEQFF. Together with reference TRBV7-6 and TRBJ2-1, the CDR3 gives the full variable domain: GAGVSQSPRYKVTKRGQDVALRCDPISGHVSLYWYRQALGQGPEFLTYFNYEAQQDKSGLPNDRFSAERPEGSISTLTIQRTEQRDSAMYRCASSLSASGSGEQFFGPGTRLTVL.

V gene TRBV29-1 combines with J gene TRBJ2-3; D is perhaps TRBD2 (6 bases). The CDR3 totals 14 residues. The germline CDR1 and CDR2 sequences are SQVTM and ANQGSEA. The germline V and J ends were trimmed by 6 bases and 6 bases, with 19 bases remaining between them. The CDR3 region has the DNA TGCAGCGTAGGAGGGGCCCCCTTGTGGGATACGCAGTATTTT. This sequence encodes CSVGGAPLWDTQYF.

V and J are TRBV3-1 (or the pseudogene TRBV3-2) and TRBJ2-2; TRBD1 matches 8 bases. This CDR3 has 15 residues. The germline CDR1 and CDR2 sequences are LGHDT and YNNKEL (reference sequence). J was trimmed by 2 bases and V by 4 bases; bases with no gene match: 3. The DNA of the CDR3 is TGTGCCAGCAGCCCGGACAGGGCCAACACCGGGGAGCTGTTTTTT. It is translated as CASSPDRANTGELFF.